The 16 T cell receptor beta chains in this list originate from one sample, sequenced in a study of identical twins. TCRdb analysed the 5' RACE reads with MiXCR anew, one entry per CDR3 protein. This table has roughly 630,000 distinct CDR3 sequences, 7% to 7.5% appearing once. The same specimen was also included in a second study, on yellow fever vaccine responses in identical twins.

Sequencing input: PBMCs. The receptor source for this set is a woman under 30 in good health.

This clonotype occurred many times. The chain employs TRBV6-5 and TRBJ1-1; no clear D. The CDR3 consists of 18 residues. Germline assignment: CDR1 MNHEY and CDR2 SVGAGI. The ends were cut back, 0 bases at V and 3 bases at J, with 20 bases in the middle. The CDR3 bases are TGTGCCAGCAGTTACTCGATTACACGGGCCAGTGGGTACACTGAAGCTTTCTTT. Translation gives CASSYSITRASGYTEAFF.

This clonotype was counted only a few times. The genes are TRBV27 and TRBJ2-7; 9 bases are a match to TRBD2. The germline V gene encodes CDR1 MNHEY and CDR2 SMNVEV (reference sequence). V gave up 4 bases and J gave up 7 bases; unmatched junction bases: 11. The CDR3 is made up of 15 amino acids. The CDR3 DNA is TGTGCCAGCAGTTCCCTCGGAGCGGGGGGTTATGAGCAGTACGTC. Protein sequence: CASSSLGAGGYEQYV.

The gene calls are TRBV27 and TRBJ2-1, with D tentatively TRBD1 or TRBD2 (5 bases each). The CDR3 length is 12 residues. V lost 7 bases, J lost 8 bases, and 12 bases lay in between. Germline V gene sequence: CDR1 MNHEY, CDR2 SMNVEV (reference sequence). The CDR3: CASTGLRDEQFF. CDR3 DNA: TGTGCCAGCACAGGGTTGCGGGATGAGCAGTTCTTC.

This clonotype came up many times. The genes are TRBV12-3 or TRBV12-4 and TRBJ1-3; D possibly corresponds to TRBD1 (6 bases). The CDR3 sequence is 15 residues long. Trimming removed 6 bases at V and 0 bases at J, with 12 bases between. The CDR3 spells CASRGGGVSGNTIYF. Written as DNA, the CDR3 is TGTGCCAGCAGAGGGGGGGGTGTCTCTGGAAACACCATATATTTT.

Only a few counts were recorded for this clonotype. The chain recombines TRBV5-5 with TRBJ2-1; 10 nucleotides align to TRBD2. This CDR3 is 15 amino acids long. Germline assignment: CDR1 SGHKS and CDR2 YYEKEE (reference sequence). V lost 0 bases, J lost 6 bases, and 3 bases stayed unmatched. As DNA, the CDR3 is TGTGCCAGCAGCTTGGGGAGCGGGAGGGTCAATGAGCAGTTCTTC. Residues: CASSLGSGRVNEQFF.

The table lists this clonotype with a few counts. CDR3 amino acids: CASSLASVSNGYTF. For the CDR3, the DNA is TGTGCCAGCAGCTTGGCCTCGGTTTCGAATGGCTACACCTTC. The gene calls are TRBV5-4 and TRBJ1-2; D uncertain. Trimming stripped 0 bases from V and 6 bases from J, with 12 bases between. Germline CDR1 reads SGHNT; CDR2 reads YYREEE (reference sequence). The CDR3 sequence is 14 residues long. Full variable domain (remainder filled in from reference TRBV5-4 and TRBJ1-2): ETGVTQSPTHLIKTRGQQVTLRCSSQSGHNTVSWYQQALGQGPQFIFQYYREEENGRGNFPPRFSGLQFPNYSSELNVNALELDDSALYLCASSLASVSNGYTFGSGTRLTVV.

The sample holds many counts of this clonotype. The chain joins TRBV5-1 to TRBJ2-3; the D gene is possibly TRBD1 (6 bases). The V gene's germline CDR1 is SGHRS and CDR2 YFSETQ. V was clipped by 4 bases and J by 5 bases, with 17 bases between them. The CDR3 extends over 15 amino acids. The CDR3 protein is CASSPIGGLIDTQYF. The CDR3 coding sequence is TGCGCCAGCAGCCCAATTGGGGGCTTGATAGATACGCAGTATTTT. Drawing the rest from reference TRBV5-1 and TRBJ2-3, the complete variable domain is KAGVTQTPRYLIKTRGQQVTLSCSPISGHRSVSWYQQTPGQGLQFLFEYFSETQRNKGNFPGRFSGRQFSNSRSEMNVSTLELGDSALYLCASSPIGGLIDTQYFGPGTRLTVL.

The chain uses TRBV7-2 and TRBJ2-1, with D possibly being TRBD2 (6 bases). There are 16 residues in the CDR3. V lost 1 base, J lost 4 bases, and 14 bases lay in between. CDR1 is SGHTA, CDR2 FQGNSA, per germline. CDR3 region: CASSLGRGLGYNEQFF. The CDR3 coding sequence is TGTGCCAGCAGCTTAGGGAGGGGACTTGGATACAATGAGCAGTTCTTC. The full variable domain, rest sourced from reference TRBV7-2 and TRBJ2-1, is GAGVSQSPSNKVTEKGKDVELRCDPISGHTALYWYRQSLGQGLEFLIYFQGNSAPDKSGLPSDRFSAERTGGSVSTLTIQRTQQEDSAVYLCASSLGRGLGYNEQFFGPGTRLTVL.

This clonotype came up many times. This chain joins TRBV12-3 or TRBV12-4 and TRBJ2-7; 9 bases are a match to TRBD1. The CDR3 runs 14 residues. V was clipped by 8 bases and J by 7 bases; unmatched bases: 12. This CDR3 reads CASAGTGPSREQYF. The CDR3 DNA reads TGTGCCAGCGCCGGGACAGGGCCATCACGGGAGCAGTACTTC.

This clonotype showed up just a few times. This chain connects TRBV7-6 to TRBJ1-1, with D possibly matching TRBD1 (5 bases). CDR1 is SGHVS, CDR2 FNYEAQ, per germline. The CDR3 runs 16 residues. Trimming stripped 3 bases from V and 0 bases from J, with 14 bases between. As DNA, the CDR3 is TGTGCCAGCAGCTTTGTATATGACAGTATGAACACTGAAGCTTTCTTT. Protein product: CASSFVYDSMNTEAFF.

V usage is TRBV6-6 and J usage is TRBJ1-1; no clear D gene. The CDR3 loop spans 11 amino acids. Per germline, CDR1 MNHNY and CDR2 SVGAGI (reference sequence). The V and J ends lost 2 bases and 8 bases respectively, with 6 bases between them. The CDR3 DNA follows: TGTGCCAGCAGTTACGGGGAAGAAGCTTTCTTT. This gives the protein CASSYGEEAFF.

This clonotype was observed a handful of times. The genes are TRBV7-9 and TRBJ2-7; 9 bases fit TRBD1. Germline CDR1 and CDR2: SEHNR and FQNEAQ (reference sequence). The CDR3 consists of 15 residues. The J segment lost 2 bases and the V segment lost 5 bases, leaving 7 bases of the junction unmatched. CDR3 sequence (DNA): TGTGCCAGCAGCAACCGGGACAGGGAAGCCTACGAGCAGTACTTC. Encoded protein: CASSNRDREAYEQYF.

This clonotype was detected many times. The V and J genes are TRBV6-4 and TRBJ2-1; 8 positions match TRBD2. The CDR3 contains 16 residues. CDR1 MRHNA and CDR2 SNTAGT come from the germline V gene. V lost 0 bases, J lost 6 bases, and 7 bases stayed unmatched. In nucleotides, the CDR3 is TGTGCCAGCAGTGACTCTCCGGGGGGGCCAGGCAATGAGCAGTTCTTC. Residues: CASSDSPGGPGNEQFF.

This clonotype was counted between two and nine times. The chain carries TRBV12-3 or TRBV12-4 and TRBJ2-6, with 11 positions matching TRBD2. The V gene end was trimmed by 3 bases and the J gene end by 1 base; junction bases not matched to a gene: 5. CDR3 length equals 18 residues. CDR3 sequence (DNA): TGTGCCAGCAGTTTGGTAGCGGGGGGGCAGTCTGGGGCCAACGTCCTGACTTTC. Residues: CASSLVAGGQSGANVLTF.

This clonotype turned up a few times. The chain is built from TRBV4-1 and TRBJ2-3; TRBD1 aligns across 7 bases. Germline trimming cut 1 base from V and 2 bases from J; bases unmatched to any gene: 6. CDR1 and CDR2 (germline): MGHRA, YSYEKL. There are 16 residues in the CDR3. The CDR3 nucleotides read TGCGCCAGCAGCCAAGCTCAAGGGGGCCTCACAGATACGCAGTATTTT. It encodes CASSQAQGGLTDTQYF.

The table lists this clonotype with many counts. The gene calls are TRBV29-1 and TRBJ2-5, with a tentative D call TRBD2 (5 bases). Germline V gene data show CDR1 as SQVTM and CDR2 as ANQGSEA. This CDR3 spans 12 amino acids. V was clipped by 7 bases and J by 7 bases, with 16 bases between them. The CDR3 bases are TGCAGCGCCAAACGGGGTTGGGGGACCCAGTACTTC. The encoded protein is CSAKRGWGTQYF.